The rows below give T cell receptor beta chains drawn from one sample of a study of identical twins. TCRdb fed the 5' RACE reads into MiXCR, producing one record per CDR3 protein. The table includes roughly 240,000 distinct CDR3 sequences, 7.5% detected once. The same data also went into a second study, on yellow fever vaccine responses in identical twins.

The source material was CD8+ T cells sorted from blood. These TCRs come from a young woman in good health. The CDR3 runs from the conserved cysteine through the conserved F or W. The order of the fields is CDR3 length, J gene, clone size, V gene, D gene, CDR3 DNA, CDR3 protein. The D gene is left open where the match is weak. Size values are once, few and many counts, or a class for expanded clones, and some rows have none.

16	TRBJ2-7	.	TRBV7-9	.	TGTGCCAGCAGTATAGGGGGGACCTTAAGCTCCTACGAGCAGTACTTC	CASSIGGTLSSYEQYF
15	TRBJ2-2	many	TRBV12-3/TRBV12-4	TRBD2	TGTGCCAGCAGTCTAAAGACTAGCGGGAGCGGGGAGCTGTTTTTT	CASSLKTSGSGELFF
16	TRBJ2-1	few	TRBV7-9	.	TGTGCCAGCAGCCCGGAGGTTACAGTTACCTACAATGAGCAGTTCTTC	CASSPEVTVTYNEQFF
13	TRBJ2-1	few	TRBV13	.	TGTGCCAGCAGCCCTCGATCCGGCAATGAGCAGTTCTTC	CASSPRSGNEQFF
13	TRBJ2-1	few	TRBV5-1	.	TGCGCCAGCAACAGGGAGTCCCACAATGAGCAGTTCTTC	CASNRESHNEQFF
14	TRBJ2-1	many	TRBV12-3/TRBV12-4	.	TGTGCCAGCAGTCCCGTCAGCAGTGGGAATGAGCAGTTCTTC	CASSPVSSGNEQFF
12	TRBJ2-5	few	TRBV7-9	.	TGTGCCAGCAGCATGGCAGAAGAGACCCAGTACTTC	CASSMAEETQYF
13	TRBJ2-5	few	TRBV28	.	TGTGCCAGCAGTTTATCTCCCGCTCAGACCCAGTACTTC	CASSLSPAQTQYF
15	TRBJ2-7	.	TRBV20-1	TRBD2	TGCAGTGCTAGAGAAGGGGGACTAGCACCCTACGAGCAGTACTTC	CSAREGGLAPYEQYF
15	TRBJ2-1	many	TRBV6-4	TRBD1	TGTGCCAGCGCCCCCTCAACAGGGGCCTACAATGAGCAGTTCTTC	CASAPSTGAYNEQFF
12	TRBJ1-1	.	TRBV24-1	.	TGTGCCACCAGTGTCGGGGGGACTGAAGCTTTCTTT	CATSVGGTEAFF
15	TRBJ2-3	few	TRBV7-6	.	TGTGCCAGCAGCTTACGATCGGACTTTTCAGATACGCAGTATTTT	CASSLRSDFSDTQYF
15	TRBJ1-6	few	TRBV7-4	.	TGTGCCAGCAGCTTATACAGGGCTTTAGGGTCACCCCTCCACTTT	CASSLYRALGSPLHF
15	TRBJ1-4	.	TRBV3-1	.	TGTGCCAGCAGCCAAGATCCCAGCGCGGGCGAAAAACTGTTTTTT	CASSQDPSAGEKLFF
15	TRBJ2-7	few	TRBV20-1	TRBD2	TGCAGTGCTATTTCATTGCTAGCGGGTTATGACGAGCAGTACTTC	CSAISLLAGYDEQYF
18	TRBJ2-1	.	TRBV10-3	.	TGTGCCATCAGTGAAAATGAGGGAGCGGTGAGCTCCTACAATGAGCAGTTCTTC	CAISENEGAVSSYNEQFF
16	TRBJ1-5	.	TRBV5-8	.	TGTGCCAGCAGTCAGTACGCCGAGGGGATCAATCAGCCCCAGCATTTT	CASSQYAEGINQPQHF
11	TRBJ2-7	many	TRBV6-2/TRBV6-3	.	TGTGCCAGCAGTTACAGGGACGAGCAGTACTTC	CASSYRDEQYF
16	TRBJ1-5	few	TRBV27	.	TGTGCCAGTGGTCCAATGACAGGAGGGAGTAGTCAGCCCCAGCATTTT	CASGPMTGGSSQPQHF
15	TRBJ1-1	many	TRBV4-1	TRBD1	TGCGCCAGCAGCCAAGATTCAGGGGGGAACACTGAAGCTTTCTTT	CASSQDSGGNTEAFF
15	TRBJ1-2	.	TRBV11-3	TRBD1	TGTGCCAGCAGCTCACCGACACAGGGGGCTGGTGGCTACACCTTC	CASSSPTQGAGGYTF
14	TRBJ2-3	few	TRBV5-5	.	TGTGCCAGCACCGACCGCGGGGGCACAGATACGCAGTATTTT	CASTDRGGTDTQYF
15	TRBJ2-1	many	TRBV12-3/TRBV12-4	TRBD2	TGTGCCAGCAGCCGTTTTAGCGGGACCTACAATGAGCAGTTCTTC	CASSRFSGTYNEQFF
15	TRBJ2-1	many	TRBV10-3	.	TGTGCCATCAGTGGGGATGTAGGGTCCAACAATGAGCAGTTCTTC	CAISGDVGSNNEQFF
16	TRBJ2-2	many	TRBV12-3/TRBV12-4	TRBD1	TGTGCCAGCAGTTTCACAGGGGGAGCGAACACCGGGGAGCTGTTTTTT	CASSFTGGANTGELFF
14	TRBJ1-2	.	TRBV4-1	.	TGCGCCAGCAGCCAAGAGGGCAAGTACTATGGCTACACCTTC	CASSQEGKYYGYTF
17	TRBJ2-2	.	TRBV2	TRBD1	TGTGCCAGCAGCGATCCCTCGGGACAGGGGTTCACCGGGGAGCTGTTTTTT	CASSDPSGQGFTGELFF
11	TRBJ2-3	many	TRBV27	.	TGTGCCAGCAGTTTCTTAGATACGCAGTATTTT	CASSFLDTQYF
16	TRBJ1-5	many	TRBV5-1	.	TGCGCCAGCAGCTTGGGCGGGCTAGGGAGCAATCAGCCCCAGCATTTT	CASSLGGLGSNQPQHF